Below are 13 T cell receptor beta chains sequenced from a single sample in a study of regulatory T cells in long-lasting Graves disease. Documented time point: newly diagnosed GD, antithyroid drugs for less than 3 months. From PBMCs, RNA was extracted and then used to make the TCR library. Both iRepertoire HTBI primers and Arm-PCR of CDR3 regions were used to build the TCR beta libraries. Via MiXCR, TCRdb re-called the multiplex PCR reads, giving one row per CDR3 protein. The sample lists about 470,000 distinct CDR3 sequences, around 15% occurring once. In addition, the sample was reused for a study of T cells in Graves' hyperthyroidism and ophthalmopathy.

Specimen: peripheral blood mononuclear cells (PBMCs), collected at new diagnosis, from a patient treated with antithyroid drugs. The receptors originated from a man in his forties with Graves disease.

Many counts were recorded for this clonotype. The chain is built from TRBV28 and TRBJ2-1, with D perhaps matching TRBD2 (7 bases). Deletions cut 6 bases from V and 4 bases from J, with 16 bases between. The germline gives CDR1 MDHEN, CDR2 SYDVKM. CDR3 size: 15 residues. The CDR3 sequence: CASSQLGGRYNEQFF. In DNA form, the CDR3 reads TGTGCCAGCAGCCAGTTGGGGGGGCGGTACAATGAGCAGTTCTTC.

This clonotype was seen a few times. This chain uses TRBV19 with TRBJ1-5, with D possibly matching TRBD1 (5 bases). Germline CDR1 reads LNHDA; CDR2 reads SQIVND (reference sequence). This CDR3 has 15 residues. V lost 6 bases to trimming and J lost 0 bases, with 12 bases between them. As DNA, the CDR3 is TGTGCCAGTAGCCCCGGGACGATTAGCAATCAGCCCCAGCATTTT. Its translation is CASSPGTISNQPQHF.

The V and J genes are TRBV6-1 and TRBJ1-5, with D tentatively TRBD1 (5 bases). CDR3 size: 14 residues. The germline CDR1 and CDR2 sequences are MNHNS and SASEGT. The ends were cut back, 6 bases at V and 4 bases at J, with 13 bases in the middle. This CDR3 is CASRHRDPNQPQHF. The CDR3 coding sequence is TGTGCCAGCAGGCACCGGGACCCTAATCAGCCCCAGCATTTT.

J is TRBJ1-2 and V is TRBV3-1; D not certain. CDR3 size: 13 residues. From germline, CDR1 is LGHDT and CDR2 YNNKEL (reference sequence). V lost 0 bases and J 5 bases, leaving 7 bases between the germline ends. CDR3 bases: TGTGCCAGCAGCCAAGATCACGTGTATGGCTACACCTTC. Protein product: CASSQDHVYGYTF.

This clonotype has only a few counts. DNA for the CDR3: TGTGCCAGCAGCGCCGGACAGACTAACTATGGCTACACCTTC. Translated: CASSAGQTNYGYTF. The rearrangement uses TRBV9 and TRBJ1-2; possibly TRBD1 for D (6 bases). Trimming shortened V by 3 bases and J by 0 bases, and 9 bases separated the two germline ends. This CDR3 has 14 amino acids. CDR1 is SGDLS and CDR2 is YYNGEE in the germline V gene. Together with reference TRBV9 and TRBJ1-2, the CDR3 gives the full variable domain: DSGVTQTPKHLITATGQRVTLRCSPRSGDLSVYWYQQSLDQGLQFLIQYYNGEERAKGNILERFSAQQFPDLHSELNLSSLELGDSALYFCASSAGQTNYGYTFGSGTRLTVV.

This clonotype was recorded a few times. The chain couples TRBV4-1 to TRBJ2-2; the match to TRBD2 covers 9 bases. This CDR3 is 17 amino acids long. V gave up 1 base and J gave up 5 bases; unmatched junction bases: 8. In germline, CDR1 is MGHRA, CDR2 YSYEKL. The CDR3 nucleotides are TGCGCCAGCAGCCAAGGAGGGCTAGCGGGGTTTACCGGGGAGCTGTTTTTT. Encoded protein: CASSQGGLAGFTGELFF.

The J gene is TRBJ2-2, the V gene TRBV29-1; 8 nucleotides line up with TRBD2. J lost 7 bases, V lost 7 bases, and 2 bases had no gene match. The CDR3 has 11 amino acids. CDR1 is SQVTM, CDR2 ANQGSEA, per germline. This chain's CDR3 is CSGGRNGELFF. CDR3 in DNA: TGCAGCGGCGGGAGGAACGGGGAGCTGTTTTTT.

A remark on this clonotype: This may arise from a read error, as a much more abundant clone is one base away. J is TRBJ1-2 and V is TRBV6-1; tentatively, D is TRBD1 (5 bases). The CDR3 sequence is 12 residues long. CDR1 and CDR2 from the germline V gene are MNHNS and SASEGT. CDR3 bases: TGTGCCAGCACCGACGTCGTTTGGGGCTACATCTTC. It is translated as CASTDVVWGYIF.

The chain employs TRBV19 and TRBJ2-2; maybe TRBD2 (6 bases). The V gene lost 6 bases and the J gene lost 3 bases, with 14 bases spanning the gap. Germline values: CDR1 LNHDA, CDR2 SQIVND (reference sequence). This CDR3 is 15 amino acids long. The DNA of the CDR3 is TGTGCCAGTAGCCCCGTAGCGGTGTACACCGGGGAGCTGTTTTTT. Translated, it gives CASSPVAVYTGELFF.

This clonotype was seen many times. The chain employs TRBV20-1 and TRBJ1-1; no definite D call. The germline V and J ends were trimmed by 0 bases and 0 bases, with 8 bases remaining between them. CDR1 and CDR2 (germline): DFQATT, SNEGSKA (reference sequence). The CDR3 is made up of 14 amino acids. This chain's CDR3 is CSARDGRMNTEAFF. The CDR3 nucleotides read TGCAGTGCTAGAGACGGCAGGATGAACACTGAAGCTTTCTTT.

J is TRBJ2-7 and V is TRBV29-1; 7 nucleotides match TRBD1. With 4 bases clipped from V and 5 bases from J, the junction kept 5 bases outside the gene matches. Germline CDR1 is SQVTM and CDR2 is ANQGSEA. This CDR3 is 12 amino acids long. The CDR3 DNA follows: TGCAGCGTTGTAACAGGGGACCACGAGCAGTACTTC. It translates to CSVVTGDHEQYF.

This clonotype was detected ten times or more. The chain carries TRBV5-1 and TRBJ2-1; D is uncertain. With 4 bases removed from V and 0 bases from J, the gap between germline ends came to 11 bases. Germline V gives CDR1 SGHRS, CDR2 YFSETQ. The CDR3 length is 15 residues. The CDR3 protein is CASSQQESSYNEQFF. DNA of the CDR3: TGCGCCAGCAGCCAGCAGGAGAGCTCCTACAATGAGCAGTTCTTC.

This clonotype occurred many times. The CDR3 DNA reads as TGTGCCAGCAGCTCAGGGTCAGGAACTAATGAAAAACTGTTTTTT. It is translated as CASSSGSGTNEKLFF. The chain has TRBV7-9 and TRBJ1-4, with D perhaps matching TRBD1 (5 bases). Per the germline V gene, CDR1 is SEHNR and CDR2 is FQNEAQ (reference sequence). The CDR3 has 15 residues. V was trimmed by 4 bases and J by 1 base, leaving 10 bases between them.